The 10 T cell receptor beta chains in this list originate from one sample, sequenced in a study of T cell responses to AZD1222 COVID-19 vaccine. Libraries were prepared by immunoSEQ multiplex PCR; TCRdb keeps only in-frame clonotypes and omits some of them. Seen here are about 120,000 clones, more than 85% observed once, and the top ten hold around 5%. The sample here was peripheral blood, taken 28 days after the second AZD1222 dose. The receptors originated from an adult who received the AZD1222 COVID-19 vaccine.

This clone was observed many times. The chain has TRBV7-2 and TRBJ2-7; possibly TRBD1 or TRBD2 for D (5 bases each). Trimming removed 5 bases from V and 9 bases from J, with 14 bases in between. Germline loops: CDR1 SGHTA, CDR2 FQGNSA. There are 12 residues in the CDR3. For the CDR3, the DNA is TGTGCCAGCAGCATCGGGACCATGGGGCAGTACTTC. As protein: CASSIGTMGQYF.

This chain connects TRBV7-9 to TRBJ1-1, with TRBD1 as a possible D gene (5 bases). Trimming stripped 1 base from V and 0 bases from J, with 12 bases between. Germline values: CDR1 SEHNR, CDR2 FQNEAQ (reference sequence). The CDR3 runs 16 residues. DNA of the CDR3: TGTGCCAGCAGCTTAGGAGGGAGGGGAATGAACACTGAAGCTTTCTTT. It yields the protein CASSLGGRGMNTEAFF. Supplemented by reference TRBV7-9 and TRBJ1-1, the full variable domain reads DTGVSQNPRHKITKRGQNVTFRCDPISEHNRLYWYRQTLGQGPEFLTYFQNEAQLEKSRLLSDRFSAERPKGSFSTLEIQRTEQGDSAMYLCASSLGGRGMNTEAFFGQGTRLTVV.

The V call is TRBV11-2, the J call TRBJ1-1; no definite D call. This CDR3 spans 14 amino acids. Trimming cost V 0 bases and J 6 bases, with 11 bases left between them. CDR1 SGHAT and CDR2 FQNNGV come from the germline V gene. The CDR3, as DNA: TGTGCCAGCAGCTTAGATCTCAGACGGCCTGAAGCTTTCTTT. Its translation: CASSLDLRRPEAFF.

The chain combines TRBV19 with TRBJ1-2; tentative D call: TRBD1 (6 bases). The CDR3 sequence is 16 residues long. Trimming pared 6 bases from V and 6 bases from J, leaving 23 bases between. The V gene's germline CDR1 is LNHDA and CDR2 SQIVND (reference sequence). CDR3 in amino acids: CASREQGPPESHGYTF. CDR3 bases: TGTGCCAGTAGGGAACAGGGCCCCCCCGAATCCCATGGCTACACCTTC.

J is TRBJ1-1 and V is TRBV5-1; D is uncertain. Germline V CDR1 and CDR2: SGHRS, YFSETQ. This CDR3 spans 13 amino acids. Trimming cost V 6 bases and J 2 bases, with 11 bases left between them. The DNA for the CDR3 is TGCGCCAGCACCGGAGGGAGTAACACTGAAGCTTTCTTT. Protein: CASTGGSNTEAFF.

The V gene is TRBV5-5, the J gene TRBJ2-3; perhaps TRBD2 as D (5 bases). This CDR3 is 15 amino acids long. Trimming pared 4 bases from V and 4 bases from J, leaving 16 bases between. Germline values: CDR1 SGHKS, CDR2 YYEKEE (reference sequence). CDR3 protein: CASSTRPPSPDTQYF. CDR3 sequence (DNA): TGTGCCAGCAGCACCCGTCCCCCTAGCCCAGATACGCAGTATTTT. Filled out from reference TRBV5-5 and TRBJ2-3, the complete variable domain reads DAGVTQSPTHLIKTRGQQVTLRCSPISGHKSVSWYQQVLGQGPQFIFQYYEKEERGRGNFPDRFSARQFPNYSSELNVNALLLGDSALYLCASSTRPPSPDTQYFGPGTRLTVL.

This rearrangement joins TRBV7-7 to TRBJ2-2; TRBD1 agrees at 8 bases. V gave up 5 bases and J gave up 4 bases; unmatched junction bases: 6. The CDR3 covers 15 residues. Germline lookup yields CDR1 SSHAT and CDR2 FNYEAQ (reference sequence). CDR3 protein: CASSIQGDGTGELFF. In DNA form, the CDR3 reads TGTGCCAGCAGCATACAGGGGGATGGCACCGGGGAGCTGTTTTTT.

The V call is TRBV19, the J call TRBJ2-7, with D tentatively TRBD1 (6 bases). The CDR3 is 14 amino acids. The germline gives CDR1 LNHDA, CDR2 SQIVND (reference sequence). V was clipped by 6 bases and J by 2 bases, with 14 bases between them. CDR3 residues: CASSRQVGPYEQYF. CDR3 coding DNA: TGTGCCAGTAGCCGACAGGTCGGCCCCTACGAGCAGTACTTC. Full variable domain (missing parts from reference TRBV19 and TRBJ2-7): DGGITQSPKYLFRKEGQNVTLSCEQNLNHDAMYWYRQDPGQGLRLIYYSQIVNDFQKGDIAEGYSVSREKKESFPLTVTSAQKNPTAFYLCASSRQVGPYEQYFGPGTRLTVT.

Here the CDR3 DNA reads TGTGCCAGCACCGGTCTAGCGGGGGGGCCCAATAATGAGCAGTTCTTC. Translated, it gives CASTGLAGGPNNEQFF. This rearrangement joins TRBV7-2 to TRBJ2-1; 12 bases agree with TRBD2. The CDR3 length is 16 residues. The ends lost 7 bases at V and 7 bases at J; junction bases unmatched: 11. From germline, CDR1 is SGHTA and CDR2 FQGNSA.

V gene TRBV28 combines with J gene TRBJ1-2, with D unresolved. Per the germline V gene, CDR1 is MDHEN and CDR2 is SYDVKM. Between the trimmed V and J ends, which lost 3 bases and 4 bases, there was a span of 3 bases. CDR3 size: 11 residues. In DNA, the CDR3 is TGTGCCAGCAGTTTGGCCTATGGCTACACCTTC. Amino acid sequence: CASSLAYGYTF.